The 8 T cell receptor beta chains below all came from one sample that was sequenced in a study of blood T cell repertoires in COVID-19. TCRdb's table, derived via immunoSEQ multiplex PCR, lists solely in-frame clones and lacks some. The repertoire holds 200,000 or so clones, with around 90% as singletons. What was sequenced was peripheral blood. These receptors were taken from a man aged 65 to 79 with acute or convalescent COVID-19.

J is TRBJ2-1 and V is TRBV18, with 12 bases fitting TRBD2. Trimming removed 4 bases from V and 9 bases from J; junction bases left unmatched: 7. In germline, CDR1 is KGHSH, CDR2 LQKENI. This CDR3 comprises 15 residues. The CDR3 loop is CASSLPSGRAREQFF. The DNA for the CDR3 is TGTGCCAGCTCACTACCTAGCGGGAGGGCCCGTGAGCAGTTCTTC.

The chain carries TRBV19 and TRBJ1-4; D is uncertain. The germline V and J ends were trimmed by 4 bases and 8 bases, with 5 bases remaining between them. The CDR3 totals 11 residues. Germline-derived CDR1 and CDR2 are LNHDA and SQIVND (reference sequence). The CDR3 protein is CASSTSEKLFF. The CDR3 coding sequence is TGTGCCAGTAGTACCTCCGAAAAACTGTTTTTT. Together with reference TRBV19 and TRBJ1-4, the CDR3 gives the full variable domain: DGGITQSPKYLFRKEGQNVTLSCEQNLNHDAMYWYRQDPGQGLRLIYYSQIVNDFQKGDIAEGYSVSREKKESFPLTVTSAQKNPTAFYLCASSTSEKLFFGSGTQLSVL.

The CDR3 DNA follows: TGTGCCAGCAGCTTGCTGTCGGACAGCGATTACGAGCAGTACTTC. Protein product: CASSLLSDSDYEQYF. This rearrangement joins TRBV5-5 to TRBJ2-7, with D perhaps matching TRBD1 (6 bases). Trimming stripped 1 base from V and 4 bases from J, with 15 bases between. The CDR3 covers 15 residues. Germline lookup yields CDR1 SGHKS and CDR2 YYEKEE (reference sequence).

This clone was seen a few times. This sequence joins TRBV7-2 and TRBJ1-5, with a tentative D call TRBD1 (5 bases). The length of the CDR3 is 14 residues. Germline V gene lookup returns CDR1 SGHTA and CDR2 FQGNSA. Trimming shortened V by 5 bases and J by 5 bases, and 13 bases separated the two germline ends. The chain's CDR3 is CASSGGRGYQPQHF. In DNA form, the CDR3 reads TGTGCCAGCAGCGGCGGACGGGGGTATCAGCCCCAGCATTTT. Together with reference TRBV7-2 and TRBJ1-5, the CDR3 gives the full variable domain: GAGVSQSPSNKVTEKGKDVELRCDPISGHTALYWYRQSLGQGLEFLIYFQGNSAPDKSGLPSDRFSAERTGGSVSTLTIQRTQQEDSAVYLCASSGGRGYQPQHFGDGTRLSIL.

The chain links TRBV6-5 to TRBJ2-3; TRBD2 agrees at 7 bases. The CDR3 covers 15 residues. Germline loops: CDR1 MNHEY, CDR2 SVGAGI. J was trimmed by 3 bases and V by 8 bases; bases with no gene match: 11. CDR3: CASPLGGGPTDTQYF. The CDR3 DNA is TGTGCCAGCCCCCTCGGGGGAGGGCCTACAGATACGCAGTATTTT.

This rearrangement joins TRBV2 to TRBJ1-6; D is possibly TRBD1 (6 bases). V was clipped by 5 bases and J by 10 bases, with 15 bases between them. The CDR3 has 14 residues. CDR1 is SNHLY and CDR2 is FYNNEI in the germline V gene. CDR3 in DNA: TGTGCCAGCAGTATGAACAGGGTTTTGTCACCCCTCCACTTT. Translating gives CASSMNRVLSPLHF.

The genes are TRBV14 and TRBJ1-1; 9 bases align to TRBD1. The CDR3 is 15 amino acids. CDR1 SGHDN and CDR2 FVKESK come from the germline V gene. V was clipped by 3 bases and J by 5 bases; unmatched bases: 7. The CDR3 protein is CASSQLRDRVTEAFF. CDR3 bases: TGTGCCAGCAGCCAGTTACGGGACAGGGTTACTGAAGCTTTCTTT.

The rearrangement links TRBV5-1 to TRBJ1-5, with D hard to call. The ends were cut back, 4 bases at V and 4 bases at J, with 12 bases in the middle. From germline, CDR1 is SGHRS and CDR2 YFSETQ. The CDR3 totals 14 residues. The CDR3: CASSPSGANQPQHF. The CDR3 bases are TGCGCCAGCAGCCCGTCCGGAGCTAATCAGCCCCAGCATTTT.